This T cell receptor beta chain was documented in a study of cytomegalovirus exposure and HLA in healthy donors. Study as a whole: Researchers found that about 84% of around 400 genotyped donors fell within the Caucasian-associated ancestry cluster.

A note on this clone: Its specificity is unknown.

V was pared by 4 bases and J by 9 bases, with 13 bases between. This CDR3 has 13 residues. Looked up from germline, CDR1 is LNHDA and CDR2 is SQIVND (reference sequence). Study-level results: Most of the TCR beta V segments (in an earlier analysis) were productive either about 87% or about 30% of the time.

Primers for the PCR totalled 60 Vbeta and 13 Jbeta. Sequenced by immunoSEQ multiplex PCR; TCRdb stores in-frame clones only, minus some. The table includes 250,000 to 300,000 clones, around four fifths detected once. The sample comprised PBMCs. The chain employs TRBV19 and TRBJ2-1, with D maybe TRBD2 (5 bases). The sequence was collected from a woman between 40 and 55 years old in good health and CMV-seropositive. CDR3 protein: CASSTSTRFEQFF. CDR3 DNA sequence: TGTGCCAGTAGTACCTCTACTAGATTTGAGCAGTTCTTC.